A single sample gave rise to the 16 T cell receptor beta chains below, sequenced in a study of blood T cells in healthy people across ages. With a J-beta primer mix and a sample-barcoded 5' primer, a second PCR ran about 7 to 12 cycles. Each CDR3 protein is one row after TCRdb ran MiXCR on the 5' RACE reads. Counted here are 650,000 or so distinct CDR3 sequences, over 40% occurring once; the ten biggest clones make up roughly 14%. Sequencing was performed on blood. All receptors come from a woman at least 80 years old in good health.

This clonotype came up a few times. CDR3 sequence: CASSSTGGLNEKLFF. The CDR3 DNA follows: TGTGCCAGCAGTTCAACAGGGGGCCTTAATGAAAAACTGTTTTTT. The chain carries TRBV28 and TRBJ1-4; TRBD1 matches at 9 bases. Trimming at V came to 4 bases and at J to 4 bases, leaving 4 bases not matched to a gene. Germline lookup yields CDR1 MDHEN and CDR2 SYDVKM. The CDR3 is made up of 15 amino acids.

Only a few counts were recorded for this clonotype. The J gene is TRBJ1-1, the V gene TRBV7-9; D not resolved. Germline V gives CDR1 SEHNR, CDR2 FQNEAQ (reference sequence). The CDR3 is 14 residues long. Trimming removed 5 bases from V and 2 bases from J, with 12 bases in between. This CDR3 reads CASSRPGRNTEAFF. In DNA, the CDR3 is TGTGCCAGCAGCCGCCCGGGCCGCAACACTGAAGCTTTCTTT. The whole variable domain, filled in from reference TRBV7-9 and TRBJ1-1, reads DTGVSQNPRHKITKRGQNVTFRCDPISEHNRLYWYRQTLGQGPEFLTYFQNEAQLEKSRLLSDRFSAERPKGSFSTLEIQRTEQGDSAMYLCASSRPGRNTEAFFGQGTRLTVV.

This clonotype showed up many times. This chain links TRBV10-3 with TRBJ2-5, with TRBD1 matching over 11 bases. The length of the CDR3 is 13 residues. Losses at the gene ends were 10 bases for V and 2 bases for J; bases not matched to a gene: 3. Germline CDR1 ENHRY, CDR2 SYGVKD. In DNA, the CDR3 is TGTGCCACCAGGGACAGGGGGCAAGAGACCCAGTACTTC. Residues: CATRDRGQETQYF.

The chain links TRBV28 to TRBJ1-3; D may be TRBD1 (5 bases). The CDR3 has 16 residues. V lost 2 bases and J 4 bases, leaving 15 bases between the germline ends. Looked up from germline, CDR1 is MDHEN and CDR2 is SYDVKM. CDR3: CASSLDPSGSGNTIYF. The CDR3 DNA sequence: TGTGCCAGCAGTTTAGATCCCTCAGGGTCGGGAAACACCATATATTTT.

In this sample, this clonotype turned up many times. The chain employs TRBV12-3 or TRBV12-4 and TRBJ2-1; TRBD2 matches 8 bases. The CDR3 is made up of 12 amino acids. The junction had 5 bases not matched to a gene; V was cut back by 6 bases and J by 10 bases. CDR3 region: CASSLTSGEQFF. CDR3 bases: TGTGCCAGCAGCCTAACTAGCGGAGAGCAGTTCTTC.

The CDR3 is CASSVGDTNQPQHF. CDR3 coding DNA: TGTGCCAGCAGCGTGGGGGACACCAATCAGCCCCAGCATTTT. The chain is built from TRBV9 and TRBJ1-5; the D gene is possibly TRBD1 (6 bases). The CDR3 covers 14 residues. CDR1 is SGDLS and CDR2 is YYNGEE in the germline V gene. V shed 2 bases and J shed 3 bases, with 9 bases lying between them.

The chain links TRBV7-2 to TRBJ2-3; D may be TRBD2 (7 bases). V dropped 4 bases and J dropped 3 bases, with 17 bases sitting between them. CDR3 size: 16 residues. Germline V lookup: CDR1 SGHTA, CDR2 FQGNSA. CDR3 DNA sequence: TGTGCCAGCAGCTCGTTACAGGGAGGGTTGACAGATACGCAGTATTTT. The encoded protein is CASSSLQGGLTDTQYF.

This clonotype was seen a few times. The V and J genes are TRBV29-1 and TRBJ2-3; TRBD1 agrees at 7 bases. Germline loops: CDR1 SQVTM, CDR2 ANQGSEA. CDR3 size: 14 residues. V was clipped by 6 bases and J by 4 bases; unmatched bases: 10. Here the CDR3 DNA reads TGCAGCGTAGGGGCGAGGGGGCTAGCAGATACGCAGTATTTT. It specifies CSVGARGLADTQYF.

On this clonotype: A much larger clone sits a single nucleotide away, making a read error possible. The chain has TRBV9 and TRBJ2-7; 10 bases align to TRBD2. V shed 0 bases and J 7 bases; nucleotides not matched to a gene: 10. CDR3 length: 16 residues. Germline values: CDR1 SGDLS, CDR2 YYNGEE. In nucleotides, the CDR3 is TGTGCCAGCAGCGTAGTCTTAGCGGGGGGATTCAATGAGCAGTACTTC. Residues: CASSVVLAGGFNEQYF.

This chain joins TRBV14 and TRBJ2-1; 15 positions agree with TRBD2. The CDR3 is 18 amino acids. With 4 bases clipped from V and 13 bases from J, the junction kept 17 bases outside the gene matches. CDR1 is SGHDN and CDR2 is FVKESK in the germline V gene. The CDR3, as DNA: TGTGCCAGCAGCCTGGGACTAGCGGGGGGCCCGTACCAAGAGACCCAGTTCTTC. Translating gives CASSLGLAGGPYQETQFF.

Only a few counts were recorded for this clonotype. This rearrangement joins TRBV2 to TRBJ2-1; 10 bases map to TRBD1. The junction had 5 bases not matched to a gene; V was cut back by 10 bases and J by 8 bases. This CDR3 is 12 amino acids long. CDR1 is SNHLY and CDR2 is FYNNEI in the germline V gene. CDR3 loop: CANRDRGDEQFF. For the CDR3, the DNA is TGTGCCAACAGGGACAGGGGCGATGAGCAGTTCTTC.

About this clonotype: One base away lies a much larger clone, so this may be a sequencing read error. V usage is TRBV18 and J usage is TRBJ2-7, with unresolved D. Germline-derived CDR1 and CDR2 are KGHSH and LQKENI. The V gene lost 1 base and the J gene lost 7 bases, with 11 bases spanning the gap. The CDR3 covers 13 residues. The CDR3 nucleotides read TGTGCCAGCTCACCACAGAGCACCAATGAGCAGTACTTC. This gives the protein CASSPQSTNEQYF.

This clonotype was seen more than once but under ten times. The gene calls are TRBV27 and TRBJ2-6, with TRBD2 identical over 11 bases. Germline V gene data show CDR1 as MNHEY and CDR2 as SMNVEV (reference sequence). Germline trimming cut 4 bases from V and 0 bases from J; bases unmatched to any gene: 8. CDR3 length: 19 residues. The CDR3 spells CASSYKGLAANSGANVLTF. In DNA, the CDR3 is TGTGCCAGCAGTTACAAGGGACTAGCGGCTAACTCTGGGGCCAACGTCCTGACTTTC.

This clonotype was counted at least ten times. CDR3 nucleotides: TGTGCCAGCAGTTTAGCGATGGGAGGAGAGACCCAGTACTTC. The encoded protein is CASSLAMGGETQYF. V gene TRBV12-3 or TRBV12-4 combines with J gene TRBJ2-5, with a tentative D call TRBD2 (6 bases). The V and J ends lost 0 bases and 4 bases respectively, with 9 bases between them. The CDR3 consists of 14 residues.

This clonotype was seen just once. The V gene is TRBV6-6, the J gene TRBJ2-7; 10 bases agree with TRBD2. V lost 6 bases, J lost 4 bases, and 9 bases stayed unmatched. This CDR3 comprises 15 residues. Germline values: CDR1 MNHNY, CDR2 SVGAGI (reference sequence). Written as DNA, the CDR3 is TGTGCCAGCAGACCTCCGGGACTAGCGTTTTACGAGCAGTACTTC. Its translation: CASRPPGLAFYEQYF.

V is TRBV28 and J is TRBJ2-2; D unresolved. This CDR3 has 15 residues. Between the trimmed V and J ends, which lost 3 bases and 1 base, there was a span of 9 bases. Per the germline V gene, CDR1 is MDHEN and CDR2 is SYDVKM. CDR3 protein: CASSLSYQNTGELFF. The DNA for the CDR3 is TGTGCCAGCAGTTTGAGCTACCAGAACACCGGGGAGCTGTTTTTT.